The text below deals with one TCR beta chain. The isolated RNA, all of it, was reverse transcribed, so expressed TCRB transcripts were what got sequenced. The method was immunoSEQ multiplex PCR; TCRdb's version includes in-frame clones alone and lacks a portion of them. The repertoire holds almost 350,000 clones, with less than 10% as singletons. The data belong to a study of beta chain features in type 1 diabetes. V shed 0 bases and J shed 2 bases, with 8 bases lying between them. This CDR3 comprises 15 residues. Germline V gene lookup returns CDR1 SGHNT and CDR2 YYREEE (reference sequence). Averaging approximately 110 mL, one heparinised blood draw came from each individual donor.

Sequencing was carried out using central memory CD4+ T cells from blood. The source of this sequence is a woman aged 18-35 years in good health. V usage is TRBV5-4 and J usage is TRBJ2-2; D remains unclear. In DNA, the CDR3 is TGTGCCAGCAGCTTGGGGATATTTAACACCGGGGAGCTGTTTTTT. It codes for CASSLGIFNTGELFF.